Listed below are T cell receptor beta chains from one sample, sequenced in a study of OX40 agonist ivuxolimab in advanced cancers. Profiling relied on immunoSEQ multiplex PCR, and the TCRdb table lists in-frame clones only, not all of them. The table includes about 48,000 clones, just over 85% detected once. The sample was CD4+ or CD8+ T cells sorted from blood, taken in a trial of the OX40 agonist ivuxolimab. The receptors were sampled from an adult with an advanced solid tumor such as melanoma, head and neck, liver or kidney cancer. CDR3s include the opening cysteine and the closing phenylalanine or tryptophan. D genes are given only for firm matches. Part of the rows lack a size; the others show once, few, many or a class for expanded clones.

abundance: NA; j_gene: TRBJ2-1; v_gene: TRBV7-2; d_gene: TRBD2; CDR3nt: TGTGCCAGCAGCTTAGTAGCGGGAGCCCCCTACAATGAGCAGTTCTTC; CDR3aa: CASSLVAGAPYNEQFF
abundance: once; j_gene: TRBJ2-7; v_gene: TRBV5-1; d_gene: TRBD2; CDR3nt: TGCGCCAGCAGCTTGGGACTAGCGGGCTTCGAGCAGTACTTC; CDR3aa: CASSLGLAGFEQYF
abundance: NA; j_gene: TRBJ2-7; v_gene: TRBV10-3; d_gene: NA; CDR3nt: TGTGCCATCAGTGACAGCTCCTCCTACGAGCAGTACTTC; CDR3aa: CAISDSSSYEQYF
abundance: NA; j_gene: TRBJ2-5; v_gene: TRBV7-3; d_gene: NA; CDR3nt: TGTGCCAGCAGTTTGGGGACGGGCATTCAAGAGACCCAGTACTTC; CDR3aa: CASSLGTGIQETQYF
abundance: NA; j_gene: TRBJ1-2; v_gene: TRBV18; d_gene: TRBD1; CDR3nt: TGTGCCAGCTCACCACAAACAGGGGACTATGGCTACACCTTC; CDR3aa: CASSPQTGDYGYTF
abundance: NA; j_gene: TRBJ1-3; v_gene: TRBV6-5; d_gene: NA; CDR3nt: TGTGCCAGCAGTTACTCGAACAGTCCCCCTGGAAACACCATATATTTT; CDR3aa: CASSYSNSPPGNTIYF
abundance: NA; j_gene: TRBJ1-4; v_gene: TRBV27; d_gene: NA; CDR3nt: TGTGCCAGCAGTTCCGGGGGAGTTAATGAAAAACTGTTTTTT; CDR3aa: CASSSGGVNEKLFF
abundance: NA; j_gene: TRBJ2-1; v_gene: TRBV7-2; d_gene: TRBD1; CDR3nt: TGTGCCAGCAGCCGTACACAGGGGTCAATGTTGCAGTTCTTC; CDR3aa: CASSRTQGSMLQFF
abundance: NA; j_gene: TRBJ2-7; v_gene: TRBV2; d_gene: TRBD1; CDR3nt: TGTGCCAGCAGTCCCCGGGACAGGGGTGTTTCAGAGCAGTACTTC; CDR3aa: CASSPRDRGVSEQYF
abundance: NA; j_gene: TRBJ2-7; v_gene: TRBV30; d_gene: TRBD2; CDR3nt: TGTGCCTGGAGTGTACCCGGGAGGCATTACGAGCAGTACTTC; CDR3aa: CAWSVPGRHYEQYF
abundance: few; j_gene: TRBJ1-1; v_gene: TRBV7-9; d_gene: NA; CDR3nt: TGTGCCAGCAGCCGGGAGATGAACACTGAAGCTTTCTTT; CDR3aa: CASSREMNTEAFF
abundance: NA; j_gene: TRBJ2-2; v_gene: TRBV7-2; d_gene: TRBD2; CDR3nt: TGTGCCAGCAGCTTATTTCCAGCGGGGGTCTCGCGAGGCGGGGAGCTGTTTTTT; CDR3aa: CASSLFPAGVSRGGELFF
abundance: NA; j_gene: TRBJ2-7; v_gene: TRBV18; d_gene: NA; CDR3nt: TGTGCCAGCTCACGTTTACCATTTTCCTACGAGCAGTACTTC; CDR3aa: CASSRLPFSYEQYF
abundance: NA; j_gene: TRBJ2-7; v_gene: TRBV15; d_gene: NA; CDR3nt: TGTGCCACCAGCAGAGGAGGGGTACCTTCCTACGAGCAGTACTTC; CDR3aa: CATSRGGVPSYEQYF
abundance: once; j_gene: TRBJ2-1; v_gene: TRBV27; d_gene: NA; CDR3nt: TGTGCCAGCAGTTTATTTACAGAGAGCTCCTACAATGAGCAGTTCTTC; CDR3aa: CASSLFTESSYNEQFF
abundance: NA; j_gene: TRBJ2-1; v_gene: TRBV5-1; d_gene: NA; CDR3nt: TGCGCCAGCAGCTTGGGGCTAGCGTCGGTCAATGAGCAGTTCTTC; CDR3aa: CASSLGLASVNEQFF
abundance: once; j_gene: TRBJ2-3; v_gene: TRBV4-2; d_gene: TRBD2; CDR3nt: TGTGCCAGCAGCCAAGACCGGGAGGGGGAGGGCACAGATACGCAGTATTTT; CDR3aa: CASSQDREGEGTDTQYF
abundance: NA; j_gene: TRBJ2-1; v_gene: TRBV5-1; d_gene: TRBD2; CDR3nt: TGCGCCAGCAATCATGCGGGAGGCGGTGAGCAGTTCTTC; CDR3aa: CASNHAGGGEQFF
abundance: NA; j_gene: TRBJ1-1; v_gene: TRBV5-6; d_gene: TRBD1; CDR3nt: TGTGCCAGCAGCCTTTACAGGGGAATGAACACTGAAGCTTTCTTT; CDR3aa: CASSLYRGMNTEAFF
abundance: once; j_gene: TRBJ1-2; v_gene: TRBV4-2; d_gene: NA; CDR3nt: TGTGCCAGCAGCCAACGGGGTCATAACTATGGCTACACCTTC; CDR3aa: CASSQRGHNYGYTF
abundance: NA; j_gene: TRBJ2-1; v_gene: TRBV30; d_gene: NA; CDR3nt: TGTGCCCTGGAAATGACATTCTCCTACAATGAGCAGTTCTTC; CDR3aa: CALEMTFSYNEQFF
abundance: NA; j_gene: TRBJ1-5; v_gene: TRBV7-8; d_gene: NA; CDR3nt: TGTGCCAGCGGGAAGGGGGGTAATCAGCCCCAGCATTTT; CDR3aa: CASGKGGNQPQHF
abundance: NA; j_gene: TRBJ2-7; v_gene: TRBV28; d_gene: NA; CDR3nt: TGTGCCAGCACCCGTCAGGGTTACGAGCAGTACTTC; CDR3aa: CASTRQGYEQYF
abundance: NA; j_gene: TRBJ1-4; v_gene: TRBV7-9; d_gene: NA; CDR3nt: TGTGCCAGCAGCTCTAGCTGGGGAGTAGACGAAAAACTGTTTTTT; CDR3aa: CASSSSWGVDEKLFF
abundance: NA; j_gene: TRBJ2-7; v_gene: TRBV5-1; d_gene: NA; CDR3nt: TGCGCCAGCAGCCCAACCGGGAACACCTACGAGCAGTACTTC; CDR3aa: CASSPTGNTYEQYF
abundance: few; j_gene: TRBJ2-7; v_gene: TRBV9; d_gene: TRBD1; CDR3nt: TGTGCCAGCAGCGTAGCGGCAGGGGGATACTACGAGCAGTACTTC; CDR3aa: CASSVAAGGYYEQYF
abundance: NA; j_gene: TRBJ2-2; v_gene: TRBV11-3; d_gene: NA; CDR3nt: TGTGCCAGCAACGGCGGACTCGCTGGCACCGGGGAGCTGTTTTTT; CDR3aa: CASNGGLAGTGELFF
abundance: NA; j_gene: TRBJ2-7; v_gene: TRBV18; d_gene: NA; CDR3nt: TGTGCCAGCTCACCAATCGAGGACAGCGTCTACGAGCAGTACTTC; CDR3aa: CASSPIEDSVYEQYF
abundance: NA; j_gene: TRBJ1-1; v_gene: TRBV20-1; d_gene: NA; CDR3nt: TGCAGTGCCACCTCGGGCGATGAAGCTTTCTTT; CDR3aa: CSATSGDEAFF
abundance: NA; j_gene: TRBJ2-5; v_gene: TRBV7-2; d_gene: TRBD2; CDR3nt: TGTGCCAGCAGCTTAGAGTGGGGACTAGCGGTTCAAGAGACCCAGTACTTC; CDR3aa: CASSLEWGLAVQETQYF
abundance: few; j_gene: TRBJ2-2; v_gene: TRBV19; d_gene: TRBD1; CDR3nt: TGTGCCAGTAGTCGGACAGGGGGCACCGGGGAGCTGTTTTTT; CDR3aa: CASSRTGGTGELFF
abundance: NA; j_gene: TRBJ2-3; v_gene: TRBV4-3; d_gene: TRBD1; CDR3nt: TGCGCCAGTAGTGGGACAGGGGGAAAGGGGACCACCACGGATACGCAGTATTTT; CDR3aa: CASSGTGGKGTTTDTQYF
abundance: NA; j_gene: TRBJ1-1; v_gene: TRBV19; d_gene: NA; CDR3nt: TGTGCCAGTAGTAGGCTGTCGGGGTTCCGTGACACTGAAGCTTTCTTT; CDR3aa: CASSRLSGFRDTEAFF
abundance: few; j_gene: TRBJ1-1; v_gene: TRBV7-9; d_gene: NA; CDR3nt: TGTGCCAGCAGCTCAGGTCTTAACACTGAAGCTTTCTTT; CDR3aa: CASSSGLNTEAFF
abundance: NA; j_gene: TRBJ1-1; v_gene: TRBV5-6; d_gene: NA; CDR3nt: TGTGCCAGCAGCTTGGGGAGGAGTTACACTGAAGCTTTCTTT; CDR3aa: CASSLGRSYTEAFF
abundance: NA; j_gene: TRBJ1-2; v_gene: TRBV13; d_gene: NA; CDR3nt: TGTGCCAGCAGCTTAGATCTCTATGGCTACACCTTC; CDR3aa: CASSLDLYGYTF
abundance: NA; j_gene: TRBJ2-1; v_gene: TRBV4-1; d_gene: TRBD2; CDR3nt: TGCGCCAGCAGCCATTCCCATCTAGCGGGGACCTACAATGAGCAGTTCTTC; CDR3aa: CASSHSHLAGTYNEQFF
abundance: NA; j_gene: TRBJ2-2; v_gene: TRBV18; d_gene: TRBD1; CDR3nt: TGTGCCAGCTCACCACACCCCCTTACAGGGGGCCTGAACACCGGGGAGCTGTTTTTT; CDR3aa: CASSPHPLTGGLNTGELFF
abundance: NA; j_gene: TRBJ2-1; v_gene: TRBV9; d_gene: TRBD2; CDR3nt: TGTGCCAGCAGCGCCTCGCCCGGACTAGCGGGAGGGGTTGAGCAGTTCTTC; CDR3aa: CASSASPGLAGGVEQFF
abundance: NA; j_gene: TRBJ2-1; v_gene: TRBV27; d_gene: TRBD1; CDR3nt: TGTGCCAGCAGTTTATTCGACAGGGGAGGAGAGCAGTTCTTC; CDR3aa: CASSLFDRGGEQFF
abundance: NA; j_gene: TRBJ2-2; v_gene: TRBV6-6; d_gene: NA; CDR3nt: TGTGCCAGCAGTTACAAAGGAGGGGGAACCGGGGAGCTGTTTTTT; CDR3aa: CASSYKGGGTGELFF
abundance: NA; j_gene: TRBJ2-3; v_gene: TRBV6-5; d_gene: NA; CDR3nt: TGTGCCAGCAGGAGGGGCACAGATACGCAGTATTTT; CDR3aa: CASRRGTDTQYF
abundance: few; j_gene: TRBJ2-7; v_gene: TRBV7-8; d_gene: TRBD1; CDR3nt: TGTGCCAGCAGTCCTTTCCGACAGGGGTTAGACCGGAGGTCCTACGAGCAGTACTTC; CDR3aa: CASSPFRQGLDRRSYEQYF
abundance: NA; j_gene: TRBJ2-3; v_gene: TRBV9; d_gene: TRBD2; CDR3nt: TGTGCCAGCAGCGTAAGCGGGAGCAAAGGAGATACGCAGTATTTT; CDR3aa: CASSVSGSKGDTQYF
abundance: NA; j_gene: TRBJ1-5; v_gene: TRBV2; d_gene: NA; CDR3nt: TGTGCCAGCAGTGCGGGGGGCAGGGCCTACAATCAGCCCCAGCATTTT; CDR3aa: CASSAGGRAYNQPQHF
abundance: NA; j_gene: TRBJ1-6; v_gene: TRBV28; d_gene: NA; CDR3nt: TGTGCCTCGTCCGGGGAGCTCTCCTATAATTCACCCCTCCACTTT; CDR3aa: CASSGELSYNSPLHF
abundance: NA; j_gene: TRBJ1-3; v_gene: TRBV19; d_gene: TRBD1; CDR3nt: TGTGCCAGTAGTACTCAAATTGGGACAGGGAATGGAAACACCATATATTTT; CDR3aa: CASSTQIGTGNGNTIYF
abundance: NA; j_gene: TRBJ1-2; v_gene: TRBV29-1; d_gene: NA; CDR3nt: TGCAGCACCCAGGCGGGGGCGAGTGGGAACTATGGCTACACCTTC; CDR3aa: CSTQAGASGNYGYTF
abundance: NA; j_gene: TRBJ1-1; v_gene: TRBV7-2; d_gene: NA; CDR3nt: TGTGCCAGCAGGGTGGAGGGTTCGAGTAGTGAAGCTTTCTTT; CDR3aa: CASRVEGSSSEAFF
abundance: NA; j_gene: TRBJ2-2; v_gene: TRBV6-4; d_gene: NA; CDR3nt: TGTGCCAGCAGTGACGGGCAGGGCCTGTTGGGCACCGGGGAGCTGTTTTTT; CDR3aa: CASSDGQGLLGTGELFF
abundance: large; j_gene: TRBJ1-6; v_gene: TRBV10-2; d_gene: NA; CDR3nt: TGCGCCAGCAGGGACGGTGTGAATAATTCACCCCTCCACTTT; CDR3aa: CASRDGVNNSPLHF
abundance: NA; j_gene: TRBJ2-1; v_gene: TRBV7-3; d_gene: TRBD1; CDR3nt: TGTGCCAGCAGCTTAAGGGGACAGGGCTCGCTCTCCTACAATGAGCAGTTCTTC; CDR3aa: CASSLRGQGSLSYNEQFF
abundance: few; j_gene: TRBJ2-5; v_gene: TRBV9; d_gene: TRBD2; CDR3nt: TGTGCCAGCAGCGTAGAAACTAGCGGGAGGGCCGGGGAGACCCAGTACTTC; CDR3aa: CASSVETSGRAGETQYF
abundance: NA; j_gene: TRBJ1-2; v_gene: TRBV7-3; d_gene: NA; CDR3nt: TGTGCCAGCAGCTCTAAGGGTAGGGAGGGACCGGTGGGATGGGGCTACACCTTC; CDR3aa: CASSSKGREGPVGWGYTF
abundance: few; j_gene: TRBJ1-5; v_gene: TRBV2; d_gene: NA; CDR3nt: TGTGCCAGCAGTACAGGCCTACGGCCCCAGCATTTT; CDR3aa: CASSTGLRPQHF
abundance: NA; j_gene: TRBJ2-7; v_gene: TRBV4-3; d_gene: NA; CDR3nt: TGCGCCAGCAGCCATGGGGACGGCTACGAGCAGTACTTC; CDR3aa: CASSHGDGYEQYF
abundance: NA; j_gene: TRBJ2-1; v_gene: TRBV11-2; d_gene: NA; CDR3nt: TGTGCCAGCAGCTTGGACCTTTACAATGAGCAGTTCTTC; CDR3aa: CASSLDLYNEQFF
abundance: NA; j_gene: TRBJ2-5; v_gene: TRBV6-6; d_gene: TRBD1; CDR3nt: TGTGCCAGCAGTACAGGGGGCGCAGGAGAGACCCAGTACTTC; CDR3aa: CASSTGGAGETQYF
abundance: NA; j_gene: TRBJ2-7; v_gene: TRBV4-3; d_gene: TRBD2; CDR3nt: TGCGCCAGCAGCCAAGGGGAGGGGTCGAGTCCGTACGAGCAGTACTTC; CDR3aa: CASSQGEGSSPYEQYF
abundance: NA; j_gene: TRBJ2-7; v_gene: TRBV11-2; d_gene: NA; CDR3nt: TGTGCCAGCAGCTCACAGCTAACCTACGAGCAGTACTTC; CDR3aa: CASSSQLTYEQYF